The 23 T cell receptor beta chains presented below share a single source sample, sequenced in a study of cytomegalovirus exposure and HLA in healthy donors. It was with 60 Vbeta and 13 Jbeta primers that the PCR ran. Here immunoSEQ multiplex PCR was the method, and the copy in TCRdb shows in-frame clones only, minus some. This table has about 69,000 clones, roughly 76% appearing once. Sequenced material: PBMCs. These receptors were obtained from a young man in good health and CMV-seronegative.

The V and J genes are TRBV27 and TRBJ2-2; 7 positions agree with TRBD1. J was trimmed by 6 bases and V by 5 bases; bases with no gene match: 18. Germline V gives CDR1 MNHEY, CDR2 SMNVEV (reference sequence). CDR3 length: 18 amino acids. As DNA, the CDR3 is TGTGCCAGCAGTCGGGCCTCGGGACAGTTTTCGAGGGCCGGGGAGCTGTTTTTT. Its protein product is CASSRASGQFSRAGELFF.

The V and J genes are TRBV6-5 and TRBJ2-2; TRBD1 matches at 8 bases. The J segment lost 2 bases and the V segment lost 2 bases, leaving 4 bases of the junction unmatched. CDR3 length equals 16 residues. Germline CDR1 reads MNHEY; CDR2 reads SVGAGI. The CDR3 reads CASSYGQGSNTGELFF. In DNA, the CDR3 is TGTGCCAGCAGTTACGGACAGGGATCAAACACCGGGGAGCTGTTTTTT.

CDR3 nucleotides: TGCGCCAGCAGTGATAATAAGGGGGCGCGCACTGAAGCTTTCTTT. Its translation: CASSDNKGARTEAFF. This chain uses TRBV10-2 with TRBJ1-1; TRBD1 matches 7 bases. Trimming removed 3 bases from V and 4 bases from J; junction bases left unmatched: 8. The CDR3 loop spans 15 amino acids. CDR1 and CDR2 (germline): WSHSY, SAAADI.

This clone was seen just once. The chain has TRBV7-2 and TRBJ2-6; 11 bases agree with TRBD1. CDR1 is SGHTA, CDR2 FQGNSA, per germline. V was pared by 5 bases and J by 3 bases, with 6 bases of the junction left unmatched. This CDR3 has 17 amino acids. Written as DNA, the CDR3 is TGTGCCAGCAGCGTCGGACAGGGGGCTTATGGGGCCAACGTCCTGACTTTC. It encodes CASSVGQGAYGANVLTF.

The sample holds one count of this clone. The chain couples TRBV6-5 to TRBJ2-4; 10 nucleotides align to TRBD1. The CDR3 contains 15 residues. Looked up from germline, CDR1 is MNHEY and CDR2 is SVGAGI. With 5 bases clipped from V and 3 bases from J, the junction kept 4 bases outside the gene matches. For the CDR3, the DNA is TGTGCCAGCAGTGTAGACAGGGGGCGCAAAAACATTCAGTACTTC. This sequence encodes CASSVDRGRKNIQYF.

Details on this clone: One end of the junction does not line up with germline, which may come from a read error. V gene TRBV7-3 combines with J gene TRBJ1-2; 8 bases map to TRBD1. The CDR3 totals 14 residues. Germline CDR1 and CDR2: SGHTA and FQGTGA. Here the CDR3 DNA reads TGTGCCAGCAGCTCGAAGCCGGGACAGGTCTCTCTACTCTTC. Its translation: CASSSKPGQVSLLF. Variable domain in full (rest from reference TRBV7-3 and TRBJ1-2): GAGVSQTPSNKVTEKGKYVELRCDPISGHTALYWYRQSLGQGPEFLIYFQGTGAADDSGLPNDRFFAVRPEGSVSTLKIQRTERGDSAVYLCASSSKPGQVSLLFGSGTRLTVV.

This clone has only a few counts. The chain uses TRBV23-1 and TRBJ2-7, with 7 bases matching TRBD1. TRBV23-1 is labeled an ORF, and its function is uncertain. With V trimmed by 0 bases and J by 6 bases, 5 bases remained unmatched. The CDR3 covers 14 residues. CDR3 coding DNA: TGCGCCAGCAGTCAATCCGAGACAGGGATCGAGCAGTACGTC. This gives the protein CASSQSETGIEQYV.

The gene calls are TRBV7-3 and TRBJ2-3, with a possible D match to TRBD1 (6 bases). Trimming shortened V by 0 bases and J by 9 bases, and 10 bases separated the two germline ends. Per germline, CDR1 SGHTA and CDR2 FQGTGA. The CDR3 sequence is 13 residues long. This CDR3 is CASSLTGQGTQYF. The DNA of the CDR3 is TGTGCCAGCAGCTTAACCGGGCAGGGGACGCAGTATTTT.

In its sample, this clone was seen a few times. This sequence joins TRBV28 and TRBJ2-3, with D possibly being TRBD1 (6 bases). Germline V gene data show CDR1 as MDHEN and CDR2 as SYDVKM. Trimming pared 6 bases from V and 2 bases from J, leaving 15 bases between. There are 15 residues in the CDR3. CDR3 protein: CASSSPRGSTDTQYF. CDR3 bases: TGTGCCAGCAGCTCCCCGAGGGGGTCCACAGATACGCAGTATTTT.

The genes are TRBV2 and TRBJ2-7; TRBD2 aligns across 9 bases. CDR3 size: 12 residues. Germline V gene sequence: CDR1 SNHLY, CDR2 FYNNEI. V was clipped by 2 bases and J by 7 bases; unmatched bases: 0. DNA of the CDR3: TGTGCCAGCAGTGAACTAGCGGGGGAGCAGTACTTC. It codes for CASSELAGEQYF. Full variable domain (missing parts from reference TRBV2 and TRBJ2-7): EPEVTQTPSHQVTQMGQEVILRCVPISNHLYFYWYRQILGQKVEFLVSFYNNEISEKSEIFDDQFSVERPDGSNFTLKIRSTKLEDSAMYFCASSELAGEQYFGPGTRLTVT.

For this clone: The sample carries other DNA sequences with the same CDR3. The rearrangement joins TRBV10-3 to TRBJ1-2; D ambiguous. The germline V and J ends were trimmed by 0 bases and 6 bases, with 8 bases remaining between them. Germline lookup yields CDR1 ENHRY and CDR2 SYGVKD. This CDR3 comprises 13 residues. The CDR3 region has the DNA TGTGCCATCAGTGAGTCGAGAGGGAATGGCTACACCTTC. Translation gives CAISESRGNGYTF.

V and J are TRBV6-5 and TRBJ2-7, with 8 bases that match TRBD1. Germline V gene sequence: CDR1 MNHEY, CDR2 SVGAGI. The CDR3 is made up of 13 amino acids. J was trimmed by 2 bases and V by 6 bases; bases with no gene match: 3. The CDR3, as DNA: TGTGCCAGCAGAGAGACAGGGGCCTACGAGCAGTACTTC. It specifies CASRETGAYEQYF.

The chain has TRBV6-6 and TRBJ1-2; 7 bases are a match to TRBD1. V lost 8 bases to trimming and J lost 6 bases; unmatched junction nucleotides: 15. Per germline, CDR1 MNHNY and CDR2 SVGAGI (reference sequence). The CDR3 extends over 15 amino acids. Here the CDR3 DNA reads TGTGCCAGCCTCCGAGTAGGGGGCAGGACTGATGGCTACACCTTC. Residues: CASLRVGGRTDGYTF.

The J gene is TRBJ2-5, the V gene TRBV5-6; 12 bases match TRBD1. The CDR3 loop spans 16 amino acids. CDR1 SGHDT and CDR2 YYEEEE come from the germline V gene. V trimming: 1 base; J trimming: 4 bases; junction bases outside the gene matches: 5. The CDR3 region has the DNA TGTGCCAGCAGCTTGTTTGGGACAGGGGGCTTAGAGACCCAGTACTTC. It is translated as CASSLFGTGGLETQYF.

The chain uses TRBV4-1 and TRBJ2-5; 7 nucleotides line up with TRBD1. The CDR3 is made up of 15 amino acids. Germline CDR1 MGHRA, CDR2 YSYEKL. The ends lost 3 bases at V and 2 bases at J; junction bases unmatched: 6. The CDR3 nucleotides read TGCGCCAGCAGCCACCTGCCGGGACAGCAAGAGACCCAGTACTTC. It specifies CASSHLPGQQETQYF.

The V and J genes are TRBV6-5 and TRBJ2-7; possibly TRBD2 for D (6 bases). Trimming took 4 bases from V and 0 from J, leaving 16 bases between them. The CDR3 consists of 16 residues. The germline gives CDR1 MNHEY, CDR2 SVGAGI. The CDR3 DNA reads TGTGCCAGCAGTTTTTCCGGGACTGATACCTCCTACGAGCAGTACTTC. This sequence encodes CASSFSGTDTSYEQYF.

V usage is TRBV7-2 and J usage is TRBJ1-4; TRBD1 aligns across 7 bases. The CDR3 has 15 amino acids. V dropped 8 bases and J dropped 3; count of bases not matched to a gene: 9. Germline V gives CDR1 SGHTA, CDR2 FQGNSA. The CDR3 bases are TGTGCCAGCGGGTTAGGGGGGACAGCTAATGAAAAACTGTTTTTT. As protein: CASGLGGTANEKLFF. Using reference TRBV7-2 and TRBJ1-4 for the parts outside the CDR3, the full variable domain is GAGVSQSPSNKVTEKGKDVELRCDPISGHTALYWYRQSLGQGLEFLIYFQGNSAPDKSGLPSDRFSAERTGGSVSTLTIQRTQQEDSAVYLCASGLGGTANEKLFFGSGTQLSVL.

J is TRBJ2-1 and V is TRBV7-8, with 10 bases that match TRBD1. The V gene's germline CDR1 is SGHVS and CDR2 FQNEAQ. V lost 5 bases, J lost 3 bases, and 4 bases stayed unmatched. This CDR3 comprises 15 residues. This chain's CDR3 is CASSPGQGIYNEQFF. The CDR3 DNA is TGTGCCAGCAGCCCGGGACAGGGGATCTACAATGAGCAGTTCTTC.

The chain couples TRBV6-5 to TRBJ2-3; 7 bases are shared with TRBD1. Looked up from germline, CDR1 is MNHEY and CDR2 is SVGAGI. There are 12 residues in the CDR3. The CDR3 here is CASRQGGDTQYF. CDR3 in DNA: TGTGCTAGCCGACAGGGTGGAGATACGCAGTATTTT.

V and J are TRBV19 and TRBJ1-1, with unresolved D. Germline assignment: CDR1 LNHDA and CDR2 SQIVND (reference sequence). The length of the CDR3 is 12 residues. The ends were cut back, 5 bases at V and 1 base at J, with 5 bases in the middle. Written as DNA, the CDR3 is TGTGCCAGTAGTCCCGGGAACACTGAAGCTTTCTTT. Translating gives CASSPGNTEAFF.

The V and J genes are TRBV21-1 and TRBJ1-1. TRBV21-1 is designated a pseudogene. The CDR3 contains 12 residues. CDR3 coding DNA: TGTGCCAGCAGCAAAGTCGGCACTGAAGCTTTCTTT. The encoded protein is CASSKVGTEAFF.

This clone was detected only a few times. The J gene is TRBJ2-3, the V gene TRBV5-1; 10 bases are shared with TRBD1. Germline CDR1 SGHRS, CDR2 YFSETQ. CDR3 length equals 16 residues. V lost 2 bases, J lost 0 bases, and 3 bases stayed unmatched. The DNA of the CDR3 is TGCGCCAGCAGCTTCTCGGGACAGGGGAGCACAGATACGCAGTATTTT. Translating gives CASSFSGQGSTDTQYF. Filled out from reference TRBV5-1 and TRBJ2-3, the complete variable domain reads KAGVTQTPRYLIKTRGQQVTLSCSPISGHRSVSWYQQTPGQGLQFLFEYFSETQRNKGNFPGRFSGRQFSNSRSEMNVSTLELGDSALYLCASSFSGQGSTDTQYFGPGTRLTVL.

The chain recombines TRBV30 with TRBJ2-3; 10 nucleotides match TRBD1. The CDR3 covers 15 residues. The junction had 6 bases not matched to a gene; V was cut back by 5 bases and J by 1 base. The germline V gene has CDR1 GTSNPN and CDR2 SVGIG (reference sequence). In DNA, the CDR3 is TGTGCCTGGTCAACCGGGACAGGGGGCACAGATACGCAGTATTTT. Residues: CAWSTGTGGTDTQYF.